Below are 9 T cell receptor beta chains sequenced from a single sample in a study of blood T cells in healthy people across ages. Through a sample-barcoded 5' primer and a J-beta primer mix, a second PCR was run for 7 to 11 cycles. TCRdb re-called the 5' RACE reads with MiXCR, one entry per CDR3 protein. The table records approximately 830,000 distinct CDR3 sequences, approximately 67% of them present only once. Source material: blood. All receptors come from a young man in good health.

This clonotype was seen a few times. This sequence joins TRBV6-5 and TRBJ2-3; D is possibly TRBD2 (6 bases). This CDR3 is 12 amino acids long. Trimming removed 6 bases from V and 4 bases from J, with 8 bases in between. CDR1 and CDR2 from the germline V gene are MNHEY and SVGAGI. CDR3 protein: CASRGDSDTQYF. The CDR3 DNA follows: TGTGCCAGCAGGGGGGACTCAGATACGCAGTATTTT.

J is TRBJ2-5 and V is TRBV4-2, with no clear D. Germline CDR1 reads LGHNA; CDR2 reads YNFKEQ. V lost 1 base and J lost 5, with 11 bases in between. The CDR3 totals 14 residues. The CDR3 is CASSQVPNGETQYF. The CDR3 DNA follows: TGTGCCAGCAGCCAAGTCCCAAATGGGGAGACCCAGTACTTC.

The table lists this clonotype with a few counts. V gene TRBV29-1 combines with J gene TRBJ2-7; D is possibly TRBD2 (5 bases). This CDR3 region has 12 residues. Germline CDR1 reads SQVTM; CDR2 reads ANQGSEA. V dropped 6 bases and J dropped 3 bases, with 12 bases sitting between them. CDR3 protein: CSVGVTGYEQYF. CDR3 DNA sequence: TGCAGCGTGGGAGTTACCGGCTACGAGCAGTACTTC.

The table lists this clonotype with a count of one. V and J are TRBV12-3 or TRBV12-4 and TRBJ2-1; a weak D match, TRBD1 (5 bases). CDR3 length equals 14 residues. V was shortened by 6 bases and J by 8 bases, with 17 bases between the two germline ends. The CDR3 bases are TGTGCCAGCAGCCGAGATCTCAGGGTCCATGAGCAGTTCTTC. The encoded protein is CASSRDLRVHEQFF.

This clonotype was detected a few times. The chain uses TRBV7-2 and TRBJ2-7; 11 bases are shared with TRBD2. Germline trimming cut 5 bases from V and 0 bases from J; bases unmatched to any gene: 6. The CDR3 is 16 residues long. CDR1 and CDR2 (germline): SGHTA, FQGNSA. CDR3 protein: CASSLTSGGLSYEQYF. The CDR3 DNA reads TGTGCCAGCAGCCTCACTAGCGGGGGCCTCTCCTACGAGCAGTACTTC.

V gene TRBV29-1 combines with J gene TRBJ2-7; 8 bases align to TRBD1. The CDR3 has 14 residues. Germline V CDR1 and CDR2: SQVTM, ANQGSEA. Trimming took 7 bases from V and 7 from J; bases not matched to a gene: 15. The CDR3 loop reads CSAPTGETDNEQYF. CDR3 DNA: TGCAGCGCTCCGACAGGGGAGACTGACAATGAGCAGTACTTC.

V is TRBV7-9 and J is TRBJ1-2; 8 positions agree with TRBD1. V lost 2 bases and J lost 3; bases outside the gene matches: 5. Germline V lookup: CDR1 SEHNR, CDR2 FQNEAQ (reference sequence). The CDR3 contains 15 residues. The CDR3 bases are TGTGCCAGCAGCTTACCAGGGGGCGCGTACTATGGCTACACCTTC. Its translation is CASSLPGGAYYGYTF.

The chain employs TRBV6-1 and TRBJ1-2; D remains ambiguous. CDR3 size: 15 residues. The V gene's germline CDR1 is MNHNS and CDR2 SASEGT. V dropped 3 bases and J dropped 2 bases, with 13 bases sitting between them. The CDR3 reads CASSDWTNANYGYTF. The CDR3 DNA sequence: TGTGCCAGCAGTGACTGGACGAACGCGAACTATGGCTACACCTTC.

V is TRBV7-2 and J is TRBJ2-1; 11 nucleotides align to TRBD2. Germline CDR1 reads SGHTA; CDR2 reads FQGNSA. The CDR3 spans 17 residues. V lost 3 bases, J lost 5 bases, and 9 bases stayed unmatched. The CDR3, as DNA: TGTGCCAGCAGCTTTAGCGGGGGGGCCGGTTCCGACAATGAGCAGTTCTTC. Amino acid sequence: CASSFSGGAGSDNEQFF.